Following are 18 T cell receptor beta chains from one sample sequenced in a study of beta chain features in type 1 diabetes. The study, taken as a whole, reports: Among patients with Type 1 diabetes, TCRB CDR3s were moderately but significantly shorter in every one of the four CD4+ subsets.

The whole isolated RNA underwent reverse transcription, so sequencing captured expressed TCRB transcripts. Generated by immunoSEQ multiplex PCR, the TCRdb table keeps only in-frame clones and is missing some. There are 95,000 to 150,000 clones in the sample; about 17% occur only once, and approximately 2.2% lies in the top ten. The antigens of these receptors remain unknown. The source material was central memory CD4+ T cells from blood. The source of these receptors is a young man with type 1 diabetes.

A note on this clone: It differs at one base from a far larger clone, so likely a read error. The chain employs TRBV5-4 and TRBJ2-7; D gene unclear. This CDR3 has 11 amino acids. The V gene lost 2 bases and the J gene lost 3 bases, with 3 bases spanning the gap. Germline V gene lookup returns CDR1 SGHNT and CDR2 YYREEE (reference sequence). In DNA, the CDR3 is TGTGCCAGCAGCTTAAACTACGAGCAGTACTTC. Protein sequence: CASSLNYEQYF.

This clone has only a few counts. This chain links TRBV5-1 with TRBJ2-5; no definite D call. Per the germline V gene, CDR1 is SGHRS and CDR2 is YFSETQ. The V end was cut by 0 bases, the J end by 5 bases, with 11 bases between. This CDR3 has 14 residues. The CDR3 region has the DNA TGCGCCAGCAGCTTGGTTGCTGATGGGGAGACCCAGTACTTC. This codes for CASSLVADGETQYF.

The chain is built from TRBV9 and TRBJ2-1; possibly TRBD2 for D (6 bases). The germline V gene has CDR1 SGDLS and CDR2 YYNGEE. The CDR3 has 16 amino acids. Trimming stripped 4 bases from V and 4 bases from J, with 18 bases between. CDR3 amino acids: CASSPSMVAVYNEQFF. The CDR3 DNA sequence: TGTGCCAGCAGCCCCTCTATGGTAGCGGTTTACAATGAGCAGTTCTTC.

The rearrangement links TRBV30 to TRBJ1-4; perhaps TRBD1 as D (5 bases). Looked up from germline, CDR1 is GTSNPN and CDR2 is SVGIG (reference sequence). The CDR3 is 14 amino acids. V was shortened by 0 bases and J by 7 bases, with 12 bases between the two germline ends. CDR3 sequence: CAWSVWGRTEKLFF. CDR3 coding DNA: TGTGCCTGGAGTGTTTGGGGACGTACTGAAAAACTGTTTTTT.

In the case of this clone: A much larger clone sits a single nucleotide away, making a read error possible. The chain joins TRBV29-1 to TRBJ2-1; 8 nucleotides agree with TRBD2. The CDR3 length is 15 residues. The V gene end was trimmed by 7 bases and the J gene end by 5 bases; junction bases not matched to a gene: 13. The germline V gene encodes CDR1 SQVTM and CDR2 ANQGSEA. This CDR3 is CSGGWSGGANNEQFF. The CDR3 DNA sequence: TGCAGCGGTGGCTGGTCCGGGGGGGCCAACAATGAGCAGTTCTTC.

The genes are TRBV29-1 and TRBJ2-1; TRBD2 matches 11 bases. J was trimmed by 1 base and V by 3 bases; bases with no gene match: 8. Per germline, CDR1 SQVTM and CDR2 ANQGSEA. This CDR3 has 17 amino acids. DNA for the CDR3: TGCAGCGTTGACTCTAGCGGGGGGACGTCGTCCTACAATGAGCAGTTCTTC. This gives the protein CSVDSSGGTSSYNEQFF.

This clone appeared a few times. The V call is TRBV18, the J call TRBJ2-5; possibly TRBD1 for D (6 bases). The CDR3 length is 15 residues. The germline CDR1 and CDR2 sequences are KGHSH and LQKENI. V lost 3 bases to trimming and J lost 4 bases, with 15 bases between them. Here the CDR3 reads CASSPQGRFGETQYF. Here the CDR3 DNA reads TGTGCCAGCTCACCTCAGGGGAGATTCGGAGAGACCCAGTACTTC.

This clone appeared many times. The chain is built from TRBV6-5 and TRBJ2-6; D unclear. This CDR3 contains 15 residues. Germline CDR1 MNHEY, CDR2 SVGAGI. V was shortened by 0 bases and J by 1 base, with 4 bases between the two germline ends. CDR3 sequence reads: CASSYSRSGANVLTF. CDR3 sequence (DNA): TGTGCCAGCAGTTACTCGAGGTCTGGGGCCAACGTCCTGACTTTC.

Only a few counts were recorded for this clone. The chain carries TRBV9 and TRBJ2-3; D might be TRBD1 (6 bases). There are 15 residues in the CDR3. V was shortened by 0 bases and J by 4 bases, with 12 bases between the two germline ends. From germline, CDR1 is SGDLS and CDR2 YYNGEE. Here the CDR3 reads CASSVEEGGSDTQYF. The CDR3 bases are TGTGCCAGCAGCGTAGAGGAAGGGGGTTCAGATACGCAGTATTTT.

The chain uses TRBV19 and TRBJ2-7; D might be TRBD1 (6 bases). Germline V gene lookup returns CDR1 LNHDA and CDR2 SQIVND (reference sequence). The CDR3 has 14 residues. V lost 4 bases, J lost 5 bases, and 15 bases lay in between. The CDR3 region is CASSTIYRVHEQYF. The CDR3 DNA reads as TGTGCCAGTAGTACAATCTACAGGGTCCACGAGCAGTACTTC.

A few counts support this clone. The V and J genes are TRBV7-6 and TRBJ1-3; D uncertain. Deletions cut 5 bases from V and 4 bases from J, with 12 bases between. The CDR3 totals 14 residues. CDR1 SGHVS and CDR2 FNYEAQ come from the germline V gene. The CDR3 bases are TGTGCCAGCAGCCCTGGCCGAGCCGGAAACACCATATATTTT. Translated: CASSPGRAGNTIYF.

This clone has just a few counts. The chain links TRBV29-1 to TRBJ2-7, with D perhaps matching TRBD1 (5 bases). Looked up from germline, CDR1 is SQVTM and CDR2 is ANQGSEA. Trimming took off 3 bases at V and 3 bases at J, with 9 bases between the two ends. CDR3 length equals 12 residues. CDR3 residues: CSVDLGDYEQYF. CDR3 bases: TGCAGCGTTGATTTAGGGGACTACGAGCAGTACTTC.

This clone showed up just a few times. The gene calls are TRBV5-1 and TRBJ2-1, with 7 nucleotides matching TRBD1. Germline trimming cut 4 bases from V and 7 bases from J; bases unmatched to any gene: 14. Germline CDR1 is SGHRS and CDR2 is YFSETQ. This CDR3 is built from 16 residues. The CDR3 DNA follows: TGCGCCAGCAGCGTACAGACAGGGCCCTATACAAATGAGCAGTTCTTC. It encodes CASSVQTGPYTNEQFF.

This chain connects TRBV29-1 to TRBJ2-7; perhaps TRBD2 as D (7 bases). Trimming took off 3 bases at V and 4 bases at J, with 16 bases between the two ends. This CDR3 is 14 amino acids long. CDR1 and CDR2 from the germline V gene are SQVTM and ANQGSEA. CDR3 in DNA: TGCAGCGTTGAGGTAGGGGGGGCAGGGTACGAGCAGTACTTC. Protein product: CSVEVGGAGYEQYF.

In its sample, this clone was seen many times. The genes are TRBV7-2 and TRBJ2-2; D ambiguous. V was clipped by 1 base and J by 11 bases, with 14 bases between them. In germline, CDR1 is SGHTA, CDR2 FQGNSA. This CDR3 region has 14 residues. The CDR3 DNA sequence: TGTGCCAGCAGCTTAGTGAGGCAGAATCTCGAGCTGTTTTTT. Translation: CASSLVRQNLELFF. Supplemented by reference TRBV7-2 and TRBJ2-2, the full variable domain reads GAGVSQSPSNKVTEKGKDVELRCDPISGHTALYWYRQSLGQGLEFLIYFQGNSAPDKSGLPSDRFSAERTGGSVSTLTIQRTQQEDSAVYLCASSLVRQNLELFFGEGSRLTVL.

This chain joins TRBV11-2 and TRBJ1-2; no definite D call. V gave up 8 bases and J gave up 5 bases, with 9 bases separating them. From germline, CDR1 is SGHAT and CDR2 FQNNGV. The CDR3 length is 11 residues. The CDR3, as DNA: TGTGCCAGCTCGGCAGAGTATGGCTACACCTTC. Encoded protein: CASSAEYGYTF. Full variable domain (remainder filled in from reference TRBV11-2 and TRBJ1-2): EAGVAQSPRYKIIEKRQSVAFWCNPISGHATLYWYQQILGQGPKLLIQFQNNGVVDDSQLPKDRFSAERLKGVDSTLKIQPAKLEDSAVYLCASSAEYGYTFGSGTRLTVV.

This clone was picked up many times. The rearrangement uses TRBV18 and TRBJ1-5, with unresolved D. V dropped 3 bases and J dropped 0 bases, with 9 bases sitting between them. The CDR3 is made up of 15 amino acids. Germline V gives CDR1 KGHSH, CDR2 LQKENI. CDR3 bases: TGTGCCAGCTCACCCGGACTTACTAGCAATCAGCCCCAGCATTTT. The encoded protein is CASSPGLTSNQPQHF.

The table lists this clone with a few counts. The chain couples TRBV12-2 to TRBJ2-7. TRBV12-2 is a known pseudogene. This CDR3 comprises 11 residues. The CDR3 DNA follows: TGTGCAAGTCGCTCCCCCTACGAGCAGTACTTC. This gives the protein CASRSPYEQYF.